This T cell receptor (beta chain) was identified in a study of technical replicates of blood from a few donors. The data were produced by immunoSEQ multiplex PCR, yet TCRdb's version contains in-frame clones alone and is incomplete. Of roughly 62,000 clones in the sample, about 90% are singletons; the top ten hold more than 4.5%. V shed 3 bases, J shed 11 bases, and the junction held 11 bases outside the gene matches. Germline assignment: CDR1 LNHNV and CDR2 YYDKDF (reference sequence). This CDR3 spans 14 amino acids. This TCR derives from a human donor in good health. Some clones in this sample may be carry-over from other donors' samples. What was sequenced was PBMCs. The chain links TRBV15 to TRBJ1-1; TRBD1 agrees at 8 bases. CDR3 loop: CATSRTGAGSGAFF. CDR3 coding DNA: TGTGCCACCAGCAGGACAGGGGCGGGGTCAGGGGCTTTCTTT.